Below are 32 T cell receptor beta chains sequenced from a single sample in a study of blood T cell repertoires in COVID-19. Data came from immunoSEQ multiplex PCR; TCRdb stores just in-frame clones and leaves some out. In the table there are under 100,000 clones, around four fifths of which are singletons. The sequenced material came from peripheral blood. The receptors were gathered from a human donor in a cohort sampled during active COVID-19.

The rearrangement joins TRBV30 to TRBJ2-2, with 9 bases identical to TRBD1. Per the germline V gene, CDR1 is GTSNPN and CDR2 is SVGIG (reference sequence). This CDR3 has 15 amino acids. V trimming: 1 base; J trimming: 6 bases; junction bases outside the gene matches: 6. This CDR3 reads CAWSAGQGSAGELFF. The CDR3 nucleotides read TGTGCCTGGAGTGCAGGACAGGGGTCCGCCGGGGAGCTGTTTTTT.

CDR3: CASSPDRGFEQYF. The CDR3 nucleotides are TGTGCCAGTAGCCCCGACAGGGGGTTTGAGCAGTACTTC. The rearrangement joins TRBV19 to TRBJ2-7; 9 bases line up with TRBD1. This CDR3 comprises 13 residues. The trim removed 6 bases at V and 7 bases at J, leaving 7 bases unmatched. Germline CDR1 and CDR2: LNHDA and SQIVND (reference sequence).

The chain uses TRBV20-1 and TRBJ2-7; 8 positions match TRBD1. Trimming took 3 bases from V and 3 from J; bases not matched to a gene: 7. This CDR3 is 14 amino acids long. In germline, CDR1 is DFQATT, CDR2 SNEGSKA (reference sequence). CDR3 in DNA: TGCAGTGCTAGTATTCAGGGGGCACGCTACGAGCAGTACTTC. Its translation: CSASIQGARYEQYF.

The chain couples TRBV28 to TRBJ1-5; D is unresolved. V dropped 7 bases and J dropped 0 bases, with 13 bases sitting between them. The germline CDR1 and CDR2 sequences are MDHEN and SYDVKM. The CDR3 covers 15 residues. The CDR3 spells CASTGVGYSNQPQHF. CDR3 coding DNA: TGTGCCAGCACCGGGGTGGGCTATAGCAATCAGCCCCAGCATTTT.

The chain is built from TRBV2 and TRBJ1-6; D is unresolved. V dropped 4 bases and J dropped 7 bases, with 14 bases sitting between them. This CDR3 spans 15 amino acids. CDR1 is SNHLY and CDR2 is FYNNEI in the germline V gene. In DNA form, the CDR3 reads TGTGCCAGCAGTGGTAGGGATCGAGGGAATTCACCCCTCCACTTT. Protein: CASSGRDRGNSPLHF.

The rearrangement joins TRBV7-9 to TRBJ1-1, with D hard to call. V was trimmed by 4 bases and J by 3 bases, leaving 9 bases between them. Germline V gives CDR1 SEHNR, CDR2 FQNEAQ (reference sequence). This CDR3 has 13 residues. The CDR3 here is CASSSQSDTEAFF. DNA of the CDR3: TGTGCCAGCAGCTCCCAATCAGACACTGAAGCTTTCTTT.

The chain employs TRBV6-5 and TRBJ1-1, with D tentatively TRBD1 (5 bases). V lost 7 bases to trimming and J lost 4 bases, with 10 bases between them. CDR3 length: 12 residues. The germline V gene encodes CDR1 MNHEY and CDR2 SVGAGI. The CDR3 DNA is TGTGCCAGCAACGGGGGAGGCACTGAAGCTTTCTTT. Translated, it gives CASNGGGTEAFF.

This rearrangement joins TRBV7-2 to TRBJ1-6; 10 bases line up with TRBD1. CDR1 SGHTA and CDR2 FQGNSA come from the germline V gene. This CDR3 contains 16 residues. With 3 bases clipped from V and 7 bases from J, the junction kept 6 bases outside the gene matches. The CDR3: CASSLTGGAGNSPLHF. In nucleotides, the CDR3 is TGTGCCAGCAGCTTGACAGGGGGCGCGGGGAATTCACCCCTCCACTTT.

The chain employs TRBV7-3 and TRBJ1-2; possible D gene TRBD1, 5 bases. Germline-derived CDR1 and CDR2 are SGHTA and FQGTGA. V lost 5 bases and J 2 bases, leaving 15 bases between the germline ends. The CDR3 length is 15 residues. The CDR3: CASSDTAAGNYGYTF. CDR3 nucleotide sequence: TGTGCCAGCAGCGACACGGCGGCAGGGAACTATGGCTACACCTTC.

This sequence joins TRBV18 and TRBJ2-4; a possible D gene is TRBD1 (5 bases). This CDR3 is 16 amino acids long. The germline V gene has CDR1 KGHSH and CDR2 LQKENI. V was shortened by 0 bases and J by 4 bases, with 13 bases between the two germline ends. The CDR3 sequence: CASSPPGLSNKNIQYF. The CDR3 region has the DNA TGTGCCAGCTCACCACCGGGGCTATCGAATAAAAACATTCAGTACTTC.

There are a few counts of this clone. V and J are TRBV9 and TRBJ2-7, with D uncertain. This CDR3 is 13 amino acids long. Germline CDR1 is SGDLS and CDR2 is YYNGEE. V lost 1 base, J lost 4 bases, and 9 bases lay in between. The CDR3 DNA sequence: TGTGCCAGCAGCGTACAGGCCGGTTACGAGCAGTACTTC. It yields the protein CASSVQAGYEQYF.

The chain has TRBV30 and TRBJ2-3, with TRBD2 as a possible D gene (5 bases). CDR1 is GTSNPN, CDR2 SVGIG, per germline (reference sequence). The germline V and J ends were trimmed by 3 bases and 5 bases, with 9 bases remaining between them. This CDR3 has 12 residues. The CDR3 sequence: CAWRLAGDTQYF. The CDR3 DNA reads as TGTGCCTGGAGGCTGGCGGGAGATACGCAGTATTTT.

The V and J genes are TRBV19 and TRBJ2-7; a weak D match, TRBD1 (7 bases). Trimming removed 7 bases from V and 4 bases from J, with 20 bases in between. This CDR3 is 15 amino acids long. Germline V gene sequence: CDR1 LNHDA, CDR2 SQIVND (reference sequence). The DNA of the CDR3 is TGTGCCAGTACCCTTCAGGGGGGCACAGGATACGAGCAGTACTTC. Translated: CASTLQGGTGYEQYF. Supplemented by reference TRBV19 and TRBJ2-7, the full variable domain reads DGGITQSPKYLFRKEGQNVTLSCEQNLNHDAMYWYRQDPGQGLRLIYYSQIVNDFQKGDIAEGYSVSREKKESFPLTVTSAQKNPTAFYLCASTLQGGTGYEQYFGPGTRLTVT.

The chain couples TRBV18 to TRBJ1-1; possibly TRBD1 for D (5 bases). The CDR3 covers 16 residues. Germline CDR1 and CDR2: KGHSH and LQKENI. Trimming pared 3 bases from V and 3 bases from J, leaving 17 bases between. CDR3 coding DNA: TGTGCCAGCTCACCCGGGGACTCCCGGCGGGACACTGAAGCTTTCTTT. Amino acids: CASSPGDSRRDTEAFF. Full variable domain (remainder filled in from reference TRBV18 and TRBJ1-1): NAGVMQNPRHLVRRRGQEARLRCSPMKGHSHVYWYRQLPEEGLKFMVYLQKENIIDESGMPKERFSAEFPKEGPSILRIQQVVRGDSAAYFCASSPGDSRRDTEAFFGQGTRLTVV.

This clone occurred a few times. The V call is TRBV30, the J call TRBJ1-2; D is possibly TRBD1 (5 bases). Germline CDR1 and CDR2: GTSNPN and SVGIG (reference sequence). The V end was cut by 0 bases, the J end by 5 bases, with 16 bases between. The CDR3 spans 15 residues. The CDR3 is CAWSVNRGAIYGYTF. DNA for the CDR3: TGTGCCTGGAGTGTAAATCGTGGGGCTATATATGGCTACACCTTC.

The V gene is TRBV7-9, the J gene TRBJ1-6; the D gene is possibly TRBD1 (6 bases). The CDR3 has 16 residues. Trimming stripped 2 bases from V and 5 bases from J, with 13 bases between. In germline, CDR1 is SEHNR, CDR2 FQNEAQ (reference sequence). DNA for the CDR3: TGTGCCAGCAGCTTACCGACAGGTGGTGATAATTCACCCCTCCACTTT. Protein: CASSLPTGGDNSPLHF.

This clone came up a few times. The chain has TRBV19 and TRBJ2-6; no reliable D call. This CDR3 comprises 15 residues. Germline-derived CDR1 and CDR2 are LNHDA and SQIVND (reference sequence). V lost 6 bases and J 0 bases, leaving 9 bases between the germline ends. CDR3 sequence reads: CASSFQDSGANVLTF. CDR3 coding DNA: TGTGCCAGTAGCTTCCAGGACTCTGGGGCCAACGTCCTGACTTTC.

This clone was seen only once. The rearrangement uses TRBV7-9 and TRBJ2-1; 8 bases line up with TRBD2. Germline V gives CDR1 SEHNR, CDR2 FQNEAQ (reference sequence). There are 16 residues in the CDR3. With V trimmed by 1 base and J by 4 bases, 6 bases remained unmatched. CDR3 sequence: CASSLGTSGGYNEQFF. Written as DNA, the CDR3 is TGTGCCAGCAGCTTAGGTACCAGCGGGGGATACAATGAGCAGTTCTTC. The whole variable domain, filled in from reference TRBV7-9 and TRBJ2-1, reads DTGVSQNPRHKITKRGQNVTFRCDPISEHNRLYWYRQTLGQGPEFLTYFQNEAQLEKSRLLSDRFSAERPKGSFSTLEIQRTEQGDSAMYLCASSLGTSGGYNEQFFGPGTRLTVL.

The rearrangement uses TRBV20-1 and TRBJ1-1; D gene ambiguous. This CDR3 has 14 residues. V shed 3 bases and J shed 0 bases, with 11 bases lying between them. CDR1 DFQATT and CDR2 SNEGSKA come from the germline V gene (reference sequence). The CDR3 DNA follows: TGCAGTGCTAGTAGACAACCTATGAACACTGAAGCTTTCTTT. Its translation: CSASRQPMNTEAFF.

This clone appeared a single time. The gene calls are TRBV3-1 (or the pseudogene TRBV3-2) and TRBJ2-3; 10 positions match TRBD1. The CDR3 is 16 residues long. CDR1 and CDR2 from the germline V gene are LGHDT and YNNKEL (reference sequence). The V and J ends lost 6 bases and 4 bases, in that order; junction bases with no gene match: 10. CDR3 region: CASSLRDRGFPDTQYF. The DNA for the CDR3 is TGTGCCAGCAGTCTACGGGACAGGGGATTTCCAGATACGCAGTATTTT.

V usage is TRBV28 and J usage is TRBJ1-1; D is uncertain. V dropped 7 bases and J dropped 4 bases, with 13 bases sitting between them. The CDR3 spans 13 residues. Germline V gene sequence: CDR1 MDHEN, CDR2 SYDVKM. The CDR3: CASTPSPGTEAFF. The CDR3 region has the DNA TGTGCCAGCACCCCGTCCCCGGGCACTGAAGCTTTCTTT.

The rearrangement uses TRBV6-5 and TRBJ2-7; TRBD1 agrees at 9 bases. The CDR3 spans 14 residues. The J segment lost 6 bases and the V segment lost 4 bases, leaving 7 bases of the junction unmatched. The germline V gene has CDR1 MNHEY and CDR2 SVGAGI. The CDR3, as DNA: TGTGCCAGCAGTTGGGGACAGGGAGTGCTCGAGCAGTACTTC. It is translated as CASSWGQGVLEQYF.

This clone was counted between two and nine times. The rearrangement links TRBV7-6 to TRBJ2-1, with 7 bases that match TRBD2. The CDR3 extends over 16 amino acids. The junction had 6 bases not matched to a gene; V was cut back by 2 bases and J by 2 bases. The germline gives CDR1 SGHVS, CDR2 FNYEAQ. The CDR3 protein is CASSLKASGPYNEQFF. Written as DNA, the CDR3 is TGTGCCAGCAGCTTAAAGGCTAGCGGTCCCTACAATGAGCAGTTCTTC.

CDR3: CASSQDSQGDQPQHF. The CDR3 coding sequence is TGTGCCAGCAGCCAAGATTCACAGGGGGATCAGCCCCAGCATTTT. This sequence joins TRBV4-2 and TRBJ1-5, with 8 bases lining up with TRBD1. The CDR3 is 15 amino acids. CDR1 and CDR2 (germline): LGHNA, YNFKEQ. The V segment lost 0 bases and the J segment 5 bases; nucleotides outside the gene matches: 3.

The gene calls are TRBV10-3 and TRBJ1-5; no reliable D call. The CDR3 contains 15 residues. V was cut by 4 bases and J by 3 bases, with 13 bases left in between. Germline values: CDR1 ENHRY, CDR2 SYGVKD. CDR3 nucleotide sequence: TGTGCCATCAGTGGGGGAGGGATCATCAATCAGCCCCAGCATTTT. Amino acid sequence: CAISGGGIINQPQHF.

J is TRBJ2-2 and V is TRBV9; 10 bases are shared with TRBD2. The CDR3 is 18 residues long. Germline V CDR1 and CDR2: SGDLS, YYNGEE. Trimming removed 7 bases from V and 3 bases from J; junction bases left unmatched: 15. CDR3 coding DNA: TGTGCCAGCGCCGTTGGAGGTAGCGGGGGGCGGGACACCGGGGAGCTGTTTTTT. Its protein product is CASAVGGSGGRDTGELFF.

The chain uses TRBV5-6 and TRBJ2-1; 7 bases agree with TRBD1. The V gene end was trimmed by 3 bases and the J gene end by 4 bases; junction bases not matched to a gene: 7. This CDR3 spans 15 amino acids. The V gene's germline CDR1 is SGHDT and CDR2 YYEEEE. The CDR3 loop reads CASSSDRLWYNEQFF. The DNA for the CDR3 is TGTGCCAGCAGCTCGGACAGGCTTTGGTACAATGAGCAGTTCTTC.

V usage is TRBV3-1 (or the pseudogene TRBV3-2) and J usage is TRBJ2-3; D perhaps matches TRBD2 (5 bases). V lost 0 bases and J 4 bases, leaving 17 bases between the germline ends. The CDR3 has 17 residues. Germline V gene data show CDR1 as LGHDT and CDR2 as YNNKEL (reference sequence). CDR3 residues: CASSQEGSAEEADTQYF. CDR3 DNA: TGTGCCAGCAGCCAAGAAGGATCCGCGGAGGAGGCAGATACGCAGTATTTT.

This chain connects TRBV6-2 or TRBV6-3 to TRBJ1-5; 7 bases map to TRBD1. This CDR3 region has 16 residues. Looked up from germline, CDR1 is MNHEY and CDR2 is SVGEGT. The trim removed 5 bases at V and 8 bases at J, leaving 15 bases unmatched. This chain's CDR3 is CASSARDSQSGEPQHF. The CDR3 DNA reads as TGTGCCAGCAGTGCCCGGGACAGTCAATCAGGAGAGCCCCAGCATTTT.

This clone was found a few times. The chain links TRBV30 to TRBJ2-7; TRBD1 matches at 10 bases. CDR1 and CDR2 from the germline V gene are GTSNPN and SVGIG (reference sequence). The V segment lost 0 bases and the J segment 7 bases; nucleotides outside the gene matches: 3. This CDR3 comprises 13 residues. CDR3 loop: CAWSVRTGGEQYF. The CDR3 nucleotides are TGTGCCTGGAGTGTTCGGACAGGGGGGGAGCAGTACTTC.

This clone was seen only a few times. The chain joins TRBV7-9 to TRBJ1-5; possible D gene TRBD1, 5 bases. This CDR3 spans 12 amino acids. Trimming took 4 bases from V and 9 from J, leaving 10 bases between them. Germline V lookup: CDR1 SEHNR, CDR2 FQNEAQ (reference sequence). CDR3 sequence: CASSWGEGPQHF. As DNA, the CDR3 is TGTGCCAGCAGCTGGGGGGAAGGGCCCCAGCATTTT.

J is TRBJ2-7 and V is TRBV28; a possible D gene is TRBD2 (7 bases). Trimming stripped 2 bases from V and 4 bases from J, with 15 bases between. CDR3 size: 15 residues. Germline V gives CDR1 MDHEN, CDR2 SYDVKM. The CDR3 region is CASSLEGGRGYEQYF. For the CDR3, the DNA is TGTGCCAGCAGTTTAGAAGGAGGGAGGGGGTACGAGCAGTACTTC.